This T cell receptor beta chain was observed in a study of PD-1 blockade in classical Hodgkin lymphoma. Overall study results and limits: Although disease activity or prior therapy may be involved, causes of the repertoire differences remain undefined. By cycle point C4D1, TCR diversity had risen significantly in CD4+ cells (but not CD8+ cells). Complete responders' diversity at baseline resembled that of newly diagnosed patients.

Patients all relapsed after autologous stem cell transplantation, and there was variation in brentuximab vedotin exposure. Turning to this clone: Its antigen is undetermined.

The protocol was immunoSEQ multiplex PCR, while the TCRdb copy is restricted to in-frame clones and leaves out a portion. The sample carries 55,000 to 75,000 clones, over 55% recorded once. V lost 0 bases and J 5 bases, leaving 28 bases between the germline ends. CDR3 length: 20 amino acids. The V gene's germline CDR1 is SNHLY and CDR2 FYNNEI. The source was peripheral blood mononuclear cells (PBMCs), collected before the second cycle of nivolumab. The rearrangement links TRBV2 to TRBJ1-2, with unresolved D. This TCR derives from a human donor with classical Hodgkin lymphoma. Written as DNA, the CDR3 is TGTGCCAGCAGTGAAGCGTCTCTCCCGAGAGGGCCCCCTCTAGGGTATGGCTACACCTTC. It yields the protein CASSEASLPRGPPLGYGYTF.